These T cell receptor beta chains were read from a single sample in a study of CD8 T cells in ankylosing spondylitis. TCRdb re-derived calls from the 5' RACE reads in MiXCR, one entry per CDR3 protein. The top ten clones hold approximately 33% of a sample with a few hundred thousand distinct CDR3 sequences, 18% of them seen once. What was sequenced was blood, either unsorted or a sorted T cell fraction (not recorded which). These receptor sequences come from a male donor with ankylosing spondylitis or in good health (not recorded which). Each CDR3 is given with its conserved first and last residue. The D gene is left open where the match is weak. Only some rows state a clone size, as once, few, many or a class for expanded clones.

TRBJ1-2	-	TRBD1	TRBV7-9	CASVAPGQGPFGTF	TGTGCCAGCGTCGCACCGGGACAGGGGCCATTTGGGACCTTC
TRBJ2-4	few	TRBD2	TRBV29-1	CSVDLLAGAKNIQYF	TGCAGCGTTGACTTACTAGCGGGAGCCAAAAACATTCAGTACTTC
TRBJ2-3	many	-	TRBV6-1	CASRGPSTDTQYF	TGTGCCAGCAGGGGACCTAGCACAGATACGCAGTATTTT
TRBJ2-7	few	-	TRBV20-1	CSAETSTEDSSYEQYF	TGCAGTGCAGAGACTTCGACAGAAGACAGCTCCTACGAGCAGTACTTC
TRBJ2-5	-	-	TRBV29-1	CSVSDGGAQYF	TGCAGCGTTTCGGACGGCGGGGCCCAGTACTTC
TRBJ2-7	-	TRBD2	TRBV29-1	CSVGGTSSYEQYF	TGCAGCGTTGGTGGGACTAGCTCCTACGAGCAGTACTTC
TRBJ2-7	many	TRBD2	TRBV5-1	CASSLGLAGAVDEQYF	TGCGCCAGCAGCTTGGGACTAGCGGGGGCCGTGGACGAGCAGTACTTC
TRBJ2-4	few	-	TRBV10-3	CAISGGTGLAKNIQYF	TGTGCCATCAGTGGGGGAACAGGACTAGCCAAAAACATTCAGTACTTC
TRBJ2-3	few	-	TRBV6-4	CASSEFSATDTQYF	TGTGCCAGCAGTGAATTTTCAGCCACAGATACGCAGTATTTT
TRBJ2-3	few	TRBD2	TRBV5-1	CASSLDASGPADTQYF	TGCGCCAGCAGCTTGGATGCTAGCGGTCCGGCAGATACGCAGTATTTT
TRBJ2-1	-	TRBD2	TRBV5-1	CASNVGEGLYNEQFF	TGCGCCAGCAACGTTGGGGAGGGCCTCTACAATGAGCAGTTCTTC
TRBJ1-4	few	TRBD1	TRBV12-3/TRBV12-4	CASRDPTGGSEKLFF	TGTGCCAGCAGGGACCCGACAGGGGGAAGTGAAAAACTGTTTTTT
TRBJ2-4	-	TRBD1	TRBV9	CASSVSGQGAPGNIQYF	TGTGCCAGCAGCGTCTCGGGACAGGGGGCGCCGGGAAACATTCAGTACTTC
TRBJ2-1	-	TRBD1	TRBV28	CASSPRTGLNEQFF	TGTGCCAGCAGTCCGCGGACAGGGCTTAATGAGCAGTTCTTC